What follows are 13 T cell receptor beta chains derived from one specimen sequenced in a study of OX40 agonist ivuxolimab in advanced cancers. The method was immunoSEQ multiplex PCR; TCRdb's version includes in-frame clones alone and lacks a portion of them. The table lists 82,000 or so clones, more than 70% of them singletons. The input for sequencing was CD4+ or CD8+ T cells sorted from blood, taken in a trial of the OX40 agonist ivuxolimab. Every receptor here comes from an adult with an advanced solid tumor such as melanoma, head and neck, liver or kidney cancer.

The chain uses TRBV11-2 and TRBJ2-7; no firm D call. V shed 3 bases and J shed 4 bases, with 7 bases lying between them. CDR3 length: 12 amino acids. Germline V gene data show CDR1 as SGHAT and CDR2 as FQNNGV. In DNA, the CDR3 is TGTGCCAGCAGCTTTTCCCCATACGAGCAGTACTTC. Translated, it gives CASSFSPYEQYF. The full variable domain, rest sourced from reference TRBV11-2 and TRBJ2-7, is EAGVAQSPRYKIIEKRQSVAFWCNPISGHATLYWYQQILGQGPKLLIQFQNNGVVDDSQLPKDRFSAERLKGVDSTLKIQPAKLEDSAVYLCASSFSPYEQYFGPGTRLTVT.

The chain recombines TRBV6-5 with TRBJ2-6; the D call may be TRBD1 or TRBD2 (5 bases each). V was cut by 4 bases and J by 0 bases, with 10 bases left in between. Germline V gives CDR1 MNHEY, CDR2 SVGAGI. The CDR3 totals 16 residues. In nucleotides, the CDR3 is TGTGCCAGCAGTTGGGGACCGAGCTCTGGGGCCAACGTCCTGACTTTC. Amino acid sequence: CASSWGPSSGANVLTF.

The rearrangement uses TRBV7-2 and TRBJ2-7; either TRBD1 or TRBD2 may supply D (5 bases each). Germline CDR1 and CDR2: SGHTA and FQGNSA. With 5 bases removed from V and 3 bases from J, the gap between germline ends came to 11 bases. This CDR3 comprises 13 residues. CDR3 loop: CASSPGPHYEQYF. The CDR3 DNA sequence: TGTGCCAGCAGCCCGGGGCCGCACTACGAGCAGTACTTC.

This clone was observed a handful of times. This chain joins TRBV19 and TRBJ2-1; perhaps TRBD1 as D (5 bases). Germline V gene data show CDR1 as LNHDA and CDR2 as SQIVND (reference sequence). CDR3 size: 14 residues. The V gene lost 7 bases and the J gene lost 7 bases, with 17 bases spanning the gap. CDR3 bases: TGTGCCAGTAATTGGCAGGGTCACGGTAATGAGCAGTTCTTC. Encoded protein: CASNWQGHGNEQFF.

V and J are TRBV5-4 and TRBJ1-2, with 7 bases identical to TRBD1. The germline CDR1 and CDR2 sequences are SGHNT and YYREEE (reference sequence). This CDR3 comprises 13 residues. Germline trimming cut 3 bases from V and 3 bases from J; bases unmatched to any gene: 2. The CDR3 spells CASSSGQYYGYTF. DNA of the CDR3: TGTGCCAGCAGCTCGGGACAGTACTATGGCTACACCTTC.

Remarks on this clone: This sample includes further DNA sequences coding for the same CDR3. The V call is TRBV9, the J call TRBJ1-2, with TRBD1 identical over 8 bases. CDR1 and CDR2 (germline): SGDLS, YYNGEE. The CDR3 runs to 15 residues. V was clipped by 0 bases and J by 4 bases; unmatched bases: 5. For the CDR3, the DNA is TGTGCCAGCAGCGTAGCTCTTGGGACAGGCTATGGCTACACCTTC. The encoded protein is CASSVALGTGYGYTF.

This clone was observed a handful of times. The chain combines TRBV29-1 with TRBJ1-1; unclear D gene. CDR1 is SQVTM and CDR2 is ANQGSEA in the germline V gene. V dropped 1 base and J dropped 6 bases, with 12 bases sitting between them. This CDR3 is built from 13 residues. CDR3 bases: TGCAGCGTTGAAGGGAGCGGAGGCCCTGAAGCTTTCTTT. It yields the protein CSVEGSGGPEAFF.

The chain is built from TRBV18 and TRBJ1-5; D is unresolved. Germline CDR1 reads KGHSH; CDR2 reads LQKENI. This CDR3 has 13 amino acids. The ends were cut back, 2 bases at V and 5 bases at J, with 7 bases in the middle. The CDR3 nucleotides are TGTGCCAGCTCACCAAGGCCAGATCAGCCCCAGCATTTT. As protein: CASSPRPDQPQHF.

The chain is built from TRBV5-1 and TRBJ1-4; a possible D gene is TRBD1 (6 bases). The germline V gene has CDR1 SGHRS and CDR2 YFSETQ. V lost 2 bases to trimming and J lost 5 bases, with 13 bases between them. The CDR3 loop spans 15 amino acids. The CDR3 DNA reads as TGCGCCAGCAGCTTTCAGACAGGATCCAATGAAAAACTGTTTTTT. Translation: CASSFQTGSNEKLFF.

The CDR3 nucleotides are TGTGCCAGCAGCTTAAGGGGAATCTCGACCGGGGAGCTGTTTTTT. Translating gives CASSLRGISTGELFF. V is TRBV7-9 and J is TRBJ2-2; a weak D match, TRBD1 (5 bases). Germline V gene sequence: CDR1 SEHNR, CDR2 FQNEAQ (reference sequence). The CDR3 length is 15 residues. V was shortened by 2 bases and J by 5 bases, with 12 bases between the two germline ends.

The J gene is TRBJ1-1, the V gene TRBV28; no clear D. V shed 4 bases and J shed 1 base, with 19 bases lying between them. The CDR3 is made up of 17 amino acids. Germline V lookup: CDR1 MDHEN, CDR2 SYDVKM. Here the CDR3 DNA reads TGTGCCAGCAGTTCCCTTTCCCGGACGTACACGAACACTGAAGCTTTCTTT. Protein sequence: CASSSLSRTYTNTEAFF.

The chain links TRBV5-6 to TRBJ1-5; a possible D gene is TRBD1 (5 bases). The V end was cut by 4 bases, the J end by 5 bases, with 13 bases between. This CDR3 spans 14 amino acids. CDR1 is SGHDT, CDR2 YYEEEE, per germline. CDR3 DNA: TGTGCCAGCAGCGCGAAGGCGGGGGATCAGCCCCAGCATTTT. This sequence encodes CASSAKAGDQPQHF.

The chain employs TRBV4-1 and TRBJ1-5; D is perhaps TRBD1 (5 bases). CDR3 length equals 14 residues. The germline V and J ends were trimmed by 4 bases and 6 bases, with 13 bases remaining between them. Germline CDR1 and CDR2: MGHRA and YSYEKL. The CDR3 here is CASSPLGEVQPQHF. The CDR3 DNA reads as TGCGCCAGCAGCCCGCTGGGGGAGGTTCAGCCCCAGCATTTT.